These 21 T cell receptor beta chains originate from one sample sequenced in a study of T-cell memory formation after mild COVID-19. Using its own MiXCR run on the 5' RACE reads, TCRdb lists one record per CDR3 protein. The data contain some 340,000 distinct CDR3 sequences, 10% to 15% of them singletons. The sequenced material came from PBMCs or a T cell subset sorted from them (not recorded which). The receptors stem from a young man who had mild COVID-19 (a few samples of this study predate the infection). Cell type and time point are not known.

The gene calls are TRBV7-3 and TRBJ1-2; D might be TRBD1 (6 bases). This CDR3 is 14 amino acids long. The germline gives CDR1 SGHTA, CDR2 FQGTGA. V dropped 5 bases and J dropped 6 bases, with 16 bases sitting between them. The CDR3 DNA reads as TGTGCCAGCAGCAAGGGGGGGGAAGGGCATGGCTACACCTTC. As protein: CASSKGGEGHGYTF. Full variable domain (outside the CDR3, taken from reference TRBV7-3 and TRBJ1-2): GAGVSQTPSNKVTEKGKYVELRCDPISGHTALYWYRQSLGQGPEFLIYFQGTGAADDSGLPNDRFFAVRPEGSVSTLKIQRTERGDSAVYLCASSKGGEGHGYTFGSGTRLTVV.

The rearrangement links TRBV3-1 to TRBJ2-5; 9 bases fit TRBD1. The CDR3 has 14 residues. Germline V gene data show CDR1 as LGHDT and CDR2 as YNNKEL (reference sequence). V dropped 6 bases and J dropped 5; count of bases not matched to a gene: 7. Here the CDR3 reads CASRQQGARETQYF. The DNA for the CDR3 is TGTGCCAGCAGGCAACAGGGGGCGCGGGAGACCCAGTACTTC.

This clonotype has only a few counts. CDR3 protein: CASSFLGQTNTGELFF. CDR3 sequence (DNA): TGTGCCAGCAGCTTTCTTGGACAAACGAACACCGGGGAGCTGTTTTTT. V is TRBV11-2 and J is TRBJ2-2; D may be TRBD1 (5 bases). Germline V gene lookup returns CDR1 SGHAT and CDR2 FQNNGV. This CDR3 has 16 residues. V was pared by 3 bases and J by 0 bases, with 11 bases between.

This clonotype was recorded at least ten times. The chain combines TRBV29-1 with TRBJ2-1; D ambiguous. In germline, CDR1 is SQVTM, CDR2 ANQGSEA. The CDR3 loop spans 11 amino acids. Trimming removed 4 bases from V and 8 bases from J, with 9 bases in between. CDR3 nucleotide sequence: TGCAGCGTTGCCACGTTCTATGAGCAGTTCTTC. Its protein product is CSVATFYEQFF.

There are many counts of this clonotype. J is TRBJ2-5 and V is TRBV20-1; TRBD2 aligns across 7 bases. J gave up 5 bases and V 5 bases, and 8 bases lay outside the gene matches. The CDR3 is 13 residues long. Germline-derived CDR1 and CDR2 are DFQATT and SNEGSKA (reference sequence). CDR3 region: CSASQLARETQYF. CDR3 coding DNA: TGCAGTGCTTCACAACTAGCGCGGGAGACCCAGTACTTC.

This sequence joins TRBV5-1 and TRBJ2-6, with D possibly being TRBD1 or TRBD2 (5 bases each). Per the germline V gene, CDR1 is SGHRS and CDR2 is YFSETQ. The CDR3 length is 16 residues. Trimming shortened V by 1 base and J by 0 bases, and 8 bases separated the two germline ends. CDR3 sequence (DNA): TGCGCCAGCAGCTTGTCAGGGAGCTCTGGGGCCAACGTCCTGACTTTC. Protein: CASSLSGSSGANVLTF. The whole variable domain, remainder taken from reference TRBV5-1 and TRBJ2-6, is KAGVTQTPRYLIKTRGQQVTLSCSPISGHRSVSWYQQTPGQGLQFLFEYFSETQRNKGNFPGRFSGRQFSNSRSEMNVSTLELGDSALYLCASSLSGSSGANVLTFGAGSRLTVL.

This clonotype was found a few times. This sequence joins TRBV6-5 and TRBJ2-7; D is possibly TRBD1 or TRBD2 (5 bases each). The CDR3 sequence is 13 residues long. Per the germline V gene, CDR1 is MNHEY and CDR2 is SVGAGI. V was shortened by 10 bases and J by 0 bases, with 13 bases between the two germline ends. CDR3 nucleotide sequence: TGTGCCACGGGGACCGAACTCTCCTACGAGCAGTACTTC. This codes for CATGTELSYEQYF.

The rearrangement joins TRBV7-9 to TRBJ1-6, with a tentative D call TRBD1 (5 bases). Looked up from germline, CDR1 is SEHNR and CDR2 is FQNEAQ (reference sequence). The CDR3 extends over 17 amino acids. V was clipped by 5 bases and J by 6 bases, with 20 bases between them. CDR3 coding DNA: TGTGCCAGCAGCGCATCCCCTTCCTCAGGGACTAATTCACCCCTCCACTTT. Amino acids: CASSASPSSGTNSPLHF.

J is TRBJ2-7 and V is TRBV4-1; 11 bases align to TRBD2. Trimming took 1 base from V and 2 from J; bases not matched to a gene: 16. Germline CDR1 reads MGHRA; CDR2 reads YSYEKL. The CDR3 runs to 20 residues. The CDR3 sequence: CASSQGGLAGGLAYPYEQYF. The CDR3 nucleotides read TGCGCCAGCAGCCAAGGAGGGCTAGCGGGGGGACTAGCCTATCCCTACGAGCAGTACTTC.

On this clonotype itself: One end of the junction varies from germline; a read error may be responsible. The genes are TRBV5-6 and TRBJ2-1; 7 bases match TRBD1. The CDR3 covers 13 residues. Germline lookup yields CDR1 SGHDT and CDR2 YYEEEE. The CDR3 region is CASSLPEDRQRIF. The CDR3 DNA is TGTGCCAGCAGCCTCCCCGAGGACAGGCAAAGGATCTTC. Variable domain in full (rest from reference TRBV5-6 and TRBJ2-1): DAGVTQSPTHLIKTRGQQVTLRCSPKSGHDTVSWYQQALGQGPQFIFQYYEEEERQRGNFPDRFSGHQFPNYSSELNVNALLLGDSALYLCASSLPEDRQRIFGPGTRLTVL.

This clonotype was counted many times. The V and J genes are TRBV7-2 and TRBJ1-6; no clear D gene. V shed 0 bases and J shed 6 bases, with 0 bases lying between them. This CDR3 spans 12 amino acids. Per the germline V gene, CDR1 is SGHTA and CDR2 is FQGNSA. CDR3 protein: CASSLANSPLHF. CDR3 sequence (DNA): TGTGCCAGCAGCTTAGCTAATTCACCCCTCCACTTT.

The chain uses TRBV7-3 and TRBJ1-1, with a weak D call TRBD1 (6 bases). CDR3 size: 16 residues. Looked up from germline, CDR1 is SGHTA and CDR2 is FQGTGA. The V gene lost 4 bases and the J gene lost 1 base, with 16 bases spanning the gap. Here the CDR3 DNA reads TGTGCCAGCAGCTCATTACAGGGAGTAGCGAACACTGAAGCTTTCTTT. Amino acids: CASSSLQGVANTEAFF.

This clonotype appeared many times. The chain uses TRBV4-2 and TRBJ2-5; a weak D match, TRBD2 (6 bases). CDR1 and CDR2 (germline): LGHNA, YNFKEQ. Deletions cut 0 bases from V and 1 base from J, with 9 bases between. The length of the CDR3 is 15 residues. The CDR3 DNA follows: TGTGCCAGCAGCCAAGACCTGCGGGGCCAAGAGACCCAGTACTTC. Protein product: CASSQDLRGQETQYF.

This clonotype has a handful of counts. This chain connects TRBV6-5 to TRBJ2-1, with TRBD2 matching over 11 bases. CDR3 size: 18 residues. V was pared by 0 bases and J by 1 base, with 5 bases of the junction left unmatched. In germline, CDR1 is MNHEY, CDR2 SVGAGI. The CDR3 sequence is CASSYSSGGAESYNEQFF. As DNA, the CDR3 is TGTGCCAGCAGTTACTCTAGCGGGGGGGCCGAGTCCTACAATGAGCAGTTCTTC.

V is TRBV7-8 and J is TRBJ2-1; 7 bases line up with TRBD1. The length of the CDR3 is 15 residues. Germline-derived CDR1 and CDR2 are SGHVS and FQNEAQ. With 4 bases clipped from V and 10 bases from J, the junction kept 13 bases outside the gene matches. In DNA, the CDR3 is TGTGCCAGCAGCTCATACGACAGGGATGCCAGGGAGCAGTTCTTC. Translation: CASSSYDRDAREQFF.

Concerning this clonotype: The junction shows a germline mismatch at one end, possibly a read error. The chain uses TRBV29-1 and TRBJ2-2; 7 bases line up with TRBD2. Per the germline V gene, CDR1 is SQVTM and CDR2 is ANQGSEA. The CDR3 runs to 11 residues. CDR3 protein: CSVAGTVELFF. CDR3 bases: TGCAGCGTAGCGGGGACCGTGGAGCTGTTTTTT.

V usage is TRBV7-9 and J usage is TRBJ2-2; D gene unclear. Trimming stripped 5 bases from V and 5 bases from J, with 12 bases between. CDR1 is SEHNR and CDR2 is FQNEAQ in the germline V gene (reference sequence). The length of the CDR3 is 14 residues. The DNA of the CDR3 is TGTGCCAGCAGCCCACTGTCTTGGACCGGGGAGCTGTTTTTT. Translating it yields CASSPLSWTGELFF. The complete variable domain, with remaining parts taken from reference TRBV7-9 and TRBJ2-2, reads DTGVSQNPRHKITKRGQNVTFRCDPISEHNRLYWYRQTLGQGPEFLTYFQNEAQLEKSRLLSDRFSAERPKGSFSTLEIQRTEQGDSAMYLCASSPLSWTGELFFGEGSRLTVL.

This clonotype was observed at least ten times. Mismatch with germline at one junction end may stem from a read error. The chain employs TRBV5-5 and TRBJ1-5; 7 positions agree with TRBD1. The V gene's germline CDR1 is SGHKS and CDR2 YYEKEE (reference sequence). This CDR3 comprises 15 residues. This CDR3 is CDSSLRGNRGQPQHF. As DNA, the CDR3 is TGTGACAGCAGCTTGAGGGGGAACAGGGGACAGCCCCAGCATTTT. The full variable domain, completed using reference TRBV5-5 and TRBJ1-5, is DAGVTQSPTHLIKTRGQQVTLRCSPISGHKSVSWYQQVLGQGPQFIFQYYEKEERGRGNFPDRFSARQFPNYSSELNVNALLLGDSALYLCDSSLRGNRGQPQHFGDGTRLSIL.

The rearrangement uses TRBV28 and TRBJ1-1; D is unresolved. Per the germline V gene, CDR1 is MDHEN and CDR2 is SYDVKM. V was shortened by 5 bases and J by 7 bases, with 17 bases between the two germline ends. CDR3 length equals 14 residues. CDR3 nucleotide sequence: TGTGCCAGCAGTCTCTTAGAACCCCGCATTGAAGCTTTCTTT. Amino acid sequence: CASSLLEPRIEAFF.

The genes are TRBV25-1 and TRBJ1-6, with D perhaps TRBD1 (6 bases). This CDR3 has 14 residues. The V end lost 4 bases, the J end lost 10 bases, and 14 bases lay between the germline ends. Germline assignment: CDR1 MGHDK and CDR2 SYGVNS. CDR3 in DNA: TGTGCCAGCAGTGGCCGGACAGCAAGCTCACCCCTCCACTTT. It yields the protein CASSGRTASSPLHF.

This chain uses TRBV4-1 with TRBJ2-2; 12 nucleotides align to TRBD2. Per germline, CDR1 MGHRA and CDR2 YSYEKL. There are 19 residues in the CDR3. V shed 1 base, J shed 6 bases, and the junction held 12 bases outside the gene matches. The chain's CDR3 is CASSQGLSSGGAVAGELFF. In DNA form, the CDR3 reads TGCGCCAGCAGCCAAGGCCTCTCTAGCGGGGGGGCGGTTGCCGGGGAGCTGTTTTTT.